The following is a TCR beta chain sequence with its context. This clone appeared once. It lacks a known antigen. The input lacks base qualities; no much larger clone sits a single base away. Thawed unstimulated PBMCs were stained for CD3, CD4 and CD8 and FACS-sorted into CD3+CD4+ and CD3+CD8+ populations. All 8 studied subjects were randomized to immunosuppression withdrawal. Genomic DNA was isolated with the Qiagen DNeasy Blood and Tissue Kit. The sample belongs to a study of T cell clones after liver transplantation (dated by TCRdb to 2018 to 2020). Background on the whole study: Samples were obtained from ITN030ST, a randomized trial in which withdrawal of immunosuppression was attempted within 2 years of liver transplantation. After a pre-transplant mixed lymphocyte reaction, TCRbeta sequencing was used to pinpoint donor-reactive T cell clones, which were subsequently tracked in post-transplant blood. As an antigen-independent comparator for donor-reactive sequences, third party-reactive TCRbeta sequences were also identified from pre-transplant MLRs. Of the eight recipients, a few were HCV-positive, while the remaining recipients had been transplanted for non-autoimmune, non-viral indications. Subjects received no induction therapy and standard immunosuppression until randomization at 12-24 months post-transplant. Tolerance meant complete immunosuppression withdrawal for at least one year without liver enzymes rising beyond twice the upper limit of normal. Blood samples were taken pre-transplant, pre-randomization before withdrawal, and post-randomization after full withdrawal or failed withdrawal. A cohort of 8 liver transplant recipients was studied, of whom 3 were classified as tolerant and 5 as non-tolerant. General study outcomes and caveats: In a couple of subjects, low numbers of available donor cells limited the measurable donor-reactive repertoire. Circulating donor-reactive CD4 TCRbeta sequences fell significantly post-transplant in most of the 8 subjects, irrespective of tolerance or HCV status. Because of small, heterogeneous patient numbers and non-standardized post-transplant time points, the conclusions were only preliminary. A greater decline was seen for donor-reactive sequences than for third party-reactive sequences, suggesting partial antigen-specific deletion unrelated to withdrawal success. Without allograft tissue specimens, donor-reactive T cells may have migrated into the graft rather than being deleted. When repertoire turnover was taken into account, detection of donor-reactive sequences was significantly reduced in 7 of 8 subjects for CD4 and in 8 of 8 subjects for CD8.

Using immunoSEQ, frozen genomic DNA was subjected to high-throughput TCRbeta CDR3 sequencing, a process that included PCR amplification, mapping, bias correction and internal controls. On the authors' methods: Productive rearrangements were retained, and unique TCRbeta sequences were defined by the CDR3 nucleotide sequence together with the V and J gene. For classification of a sequence as donor-reactive, at least 5-fold expansion in CFSE-low cells relative to unstimulated pre-transplant cells and a frequency of at least 0.01% were required. Per-subject minimum frequency thresholds, based on the lowest-template unstimulated sample, ensured at least 90% detection power. Jensen-Shannon divergence between the top 1000 TCRbeta sequences post-transplant and pre-transplant was used to measure repertoire turnover. Changes in detection of donor-reactive sequences were assessed with two-sided Fisher's exact tests. Here the immuneACCESS table is served through TCRdb, limited to in-frame sequences with V and J called. Missing clones are a known gap in these copies; in checked studies unresolved V genes cover under half, and the rest lacks a known reason. V, J and clone size are taken as reported in that table, and D and trimming were inferred from the DNA itself. The sample data list about 51,000 clones, and 70% to 90% of these were observed just once. The ten largest clones represent approximately 14% of the sample.

Between the V and J ends, shortened by 4 bases and 2 bases respectively, the junction contains 9 bases. The germline V gene (reference sequence) provides CDR1 MNHEY and CDR2 SMNVEV. Inclusive of the bounding cysteine and phenylalanine, the CDR3 is 14 residues long. Only the CDR3 part of the read is kept: 42 bases, read in frame from the first base. The input for sequencing was CD8+ T cells from blood, taken 12 months after liver transplant. The chain uses TRBV27 and TRBJ2-1, and the D gene may be TRBD1, 6 bases matching. The sequence derives from a human patient who received a liver transplant. After a transplant, the graft donor may have provided part of the T cells. CDR3 reads: CASSYGGPYNEQFF. Here is the DNA: TGTGCCAGCAGTTATGGGGGCCCCTACAATGAGCAGTTCTTC.